One sample yielded the 7 T cell receptor beta chains listed below, sequenced in a study of blood T cells in healthy people across ages. The use of a sample-barcoded 5' primer and a J-beta primer mix characterized a second PCR of roughly 7 to 11 cycles. Via MiXCR, TCRdb re-called the 5' RACE reads, giving one row per CDR3 protein. In the table there are about 970,000 distinct CDR3 sequences, about 51% of which are singletons. The sequenced sample consisted of blood. Every receptor here comes from a woman aged 55 to 70 in good health.

The V and J genes are TRBV11-3 and TRBJ2-2; 7 bases map to TRBD2. The CDR3 consists of 15 residues. J was trimmed by 8 bases and V by 5 bases; bases with no gene match: 11. Germline CDR1 SGHNT, CDR2 YENEEA. Here the CDR3 DNA reads TGTGCCAGCAGCCCTGGGGGTTTGCGGGAGGGGGAGCTGTTTTTT. This codes for CASSPGGLREGELFF.

This clonotype was picked up a small number of times. This chain joins TRBV28 and TRBJ2-5, with 8 bases identical to TRBD1. The J call could be wrong; TRBJ2-7 is a better fit for the DNA end. Looked up from germline, CDR1 is MDHEN and CDR2 is SYDVKM. The CDR3 has 15 amino acids. CDR3 coding DNA: TGTGCCAGCAGTCGACCCGGACAGGGTTTCTACGAGCAGTACTTC. Its protein is CASSRPGQGFYEQYF.

The chain joins TRBV7-9 to TRBJ2-7, with D maybe TRBD1 (6 bases). Trimming pared 5 bases from V and 5 bases from J, leaving 19 bases between. The CDR3 is 15 amino acids. CDR1 is SEHNR and CDR2 is FQNEAQ in the germline V gene (reference sequence). The CDR3 DNA reads as TGTGCCAGCAGCGGGGAAGATACCCCAGGGGACGAGCAGTACTTC. Encoded protein: CASSGEDTPGDEQYF.

This clonotype was seen repeatedly, ten times or more. An end of the junction differs from the germline gene, which may be a read error. This chain uses TRBV7-9 with TRBJ2-7, with 10 bases lining up with TRBD2. The CDR3 is 14 amino acids. Germline V lookup: CDR1 SEHNR, CDR2 FQNEAQ (reference sequence). This chain's CDR3 is CASRLAGGLSEQYF. In DNA, the CDR3 is TGTGCCAGCAGATTAGCGGGAGGCCTTAGCGAGCAGTACTTC.

The chain couples TRBV28 to TRBJ1-1; D uncertain. The CDR3 runs to 16 residues. Germline CDR1 is MDHEN and CDR2 is SYDVKM. Between the trimmed V and J ends, which lost 0 bases and 1 base, there was a span of 12 bases. DNA of the CDR3: TGTGCCAGCAGTTTATGGGCGATCAAGCGGAACACTGAAGCTTTCTTT. This translates into CASSLWAIKRNTEAFF.

V usage is TRBV11-3 and J usage is TRBJ2-1; D is tentatively TRBD1 or TRBD2 (5 bases each). The CDR3 is made up of 15 amino acids. Germline CDR1 reads SGHNT; CDR2 reads YENEEA. The V end lost 0 bases, the J end lost 4 bases, and 10 bases lay between the germline ends. The CDR3 nucleotides read TGTGCCAGCAGCTTAGAAGGGACGGAGTACAATGAGCAGTTCTTC. It translates to CASSLEGTEYNEQFF.

This chain uses TRBV2 with TRBJ1-2; TRBD1 matches 7 bases. With V trimmed by 6 bases and J by 8 bases, 9 bases remained unmatched. This CDR3 has 13 residues. Germline CDR1 SNHLY, CDR2 FYNNEI. This chain's CDR3 is CASSQTGAEGYTF. The CDR3 nucleotides are TGTGCCAGCAGCCAAACAGGGGCGGAAGGCTACACCTTC. Using reference TRBV2 and TRBJ1-2 for the parts outside the CDR3, the full variable domain is EPEVTQTPSHQVTQMGQEVILRCVPISNHLYFYWYRQILGQKVEFLVSFYNNEISEKSEIFDDQFSVERPDGSNFTLKIRSTKLEDSAMYFCASSQTGAEGYTFGSGTRLTVV.